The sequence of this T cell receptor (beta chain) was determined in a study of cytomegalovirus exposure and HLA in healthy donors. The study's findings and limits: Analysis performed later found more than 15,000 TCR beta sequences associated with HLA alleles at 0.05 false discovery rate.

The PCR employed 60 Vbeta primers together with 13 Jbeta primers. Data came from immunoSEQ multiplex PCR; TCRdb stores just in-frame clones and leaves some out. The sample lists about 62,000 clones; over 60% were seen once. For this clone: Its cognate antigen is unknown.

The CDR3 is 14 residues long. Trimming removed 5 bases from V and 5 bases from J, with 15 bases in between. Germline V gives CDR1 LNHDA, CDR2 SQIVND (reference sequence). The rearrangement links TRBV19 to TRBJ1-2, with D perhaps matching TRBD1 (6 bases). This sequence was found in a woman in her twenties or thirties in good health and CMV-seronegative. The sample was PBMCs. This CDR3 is CASSFDRSGYGYTF. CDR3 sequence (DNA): TGTGCCAGTAGTTTTGACAGGTCGGGTTATGGCTACACCTTC.